The 17 T cell receptor beta chains listed next were all sequenced from one sample in a study of graft-versus-host responses after intestinal transplantation. Their antigens are not known. Profiled with immunoSEQ multiplex PCR; TCRdb holds only in-frame clones, not every one. The sample includes 95,000 to 110,000 clones, approximately 86% of them seen just once. The sample consisted of unstimulated CD4+ T cells sorted from spleen or lymph node cells, taken before transplant. The receptor set was obtained from a human donor who was the organ donor for an intestinal transplant.

The table lists this clone with a few counts. The rearrangement joins TRBV9 to TRBJ2-1; D gene ambiguous. V was shortened by 0 bases and J by 4 bases, with 11 bases between the two germline ends. CDR1 and CDR2 (germline): SGDLS, YYNGEE. The CDR3 is made up of 15 amino acids. The CDR3 is CASSVVGQAYNEQFF. The CDR3 nucleotides read TGTGCCAGCAGCGTAGTAGGGCAGGCTTACAATGAGCAGTTCTTC. Full variable domain (outside the CDR3, taken from reference TRBV9 and TRBJ2-1): DSGVTQTPKHLITATGQRVTLRCSPRSGDLSVYWYQQSLDQGLQFLIQYYNGEERAKGNILERFSAQQFPDLHSELNLSSLELGDSALYFCASSVVGQAYNEQFFGPGTRLTVL.

The chain has TRBV5-1 and TRBJ2-1; D is possibly TRBD2 (5 bases). This CDR3 spans 15 amino acids. Trimming removed 4 bases at V and 0 bases at J, with 11 bases between. CDR1 is SGHRS, CDR2 YFSETQ, per germline. The CDR3 is CASSPSGNSYNEQFF. The CDR3 nucleotides read TGCGCCAGCAGCCCGAGCGGAAACTCCTACAATGAGCAGTTCTTC.

Here the CDR3 DNA reads TGTGCCAGCAGCGGATGGAGGGGGGGGGCCTATGGCTACACCTTC. It encodes CASSGWRGGAYGYTF. V gene TRBV5-4 combines with J gene TRBJ1-2, with D perhaps matching TRBD1 (6 bases). Trimming removed 4 bases from V and 4 bases from J, with 17 bases in between. Germline-derived CDR1 and CDR2 are SGHNT and YYREEE (reference sequence). This CDR3 region has 15 residues. The whole variable domain, filled in from reference TRBV5-4 and TRBJ1-2, reads ETGVTQSPTHLIKTRGQQVTLRCSSQSGHNTVSWYQQALGQGPQFIFQYYREEENGRGNFPPRFSGLQFPNYSSELNVNALELDDSALYLCASSGWRGGAYGYTFGSGTRLTVV.

The chain is built from TRBV7-2 and TRBJ1-2; 8 bases are shared with TRBD1. V gave up 1 base and J gave up 4 bases; unmatched junction bases: 5. CDR3 length equals 15 residues. Looked up from germline, CDR1 is SGHTA and CDR2 is FQGNSA. In DNA, the CDR3 is TGTGCCAGCAGCTTAGAATTCAGGGGGCCCTATGGCTACACCTTC. Its translation is CASSLEFRGPYGYTF.

V is TRBV5-6 and J is TRBJ1-3; 7 positions agree with TRBD1. V shed 4 bases, J shed 1 base, and the junction held 5 bases outside the gene matches. The CDR3 totals 15 residues. Looked up from germline, CDR1 is SGHDT and CDR2 is YYEEEE. This CDR3 reads CASSTYRGSGNTIYF. The CDR3 coding sequence is TGTGCCAGCAGCACATACAGGGGTTCTGGAAACACCATATATTTT. Complete variable domain (other parts from reference TRBV5-6 and TRBJ1-3): DAGVTQSPTHLIKTRGQQVTLRCSPKSGHDTVSWYQQALGQGPQFIFQYYEEEERQRGNFPDRFSGHQFPNYSSELNVNALLLGDSALYLCASSTYRGSGNTIYFGEGSWLTVV.

CDR3 sequence (DNA): TGTGCCAGCAGCCTGACGGGACTAGCGCCGCGCAGCACCGGGGAGCTGTTTTTT. Its translation is CASSLTGLAPRSTGELFF. The chain links TRBV9 to TRBJ2-2; 10 bases are a match to TRBD2. The CDR3 totals 18 residues. The V and J ends lost 4 bases and 4 bases, in that order; junction bases with no gene match: 13. Germline loops: CDR1 SGDLS, CDR2 YYNGEE.

This chain joins TRBV4-1 and TRBJ1-6; no reliable D call. Looked up from germline, CDR1 is MGHRA and CDR2 is YSYEKL. The CDR3 sequence is 14 residues long. Trimming took 5 bases from V and 6 from J, leaving 11 bases between them. The CDR3 is CASSTRLTNSPLHF. CDR3 DNA sequence: TGCGCCAGCAGCACTCGACTGACTAATTCACCCCTCCACTTT.

The chain uses TRBV6-5 and TRBJ1-1; D is perhaps TRBD1 (6 bases). The CDR3 covers 15 residues. CDR1 is MNHEY, CDR2 SVGAGI, per germline. V lost 5 bases and J lost 0, with 13 bases in between. The CDR3 region has the DNA TGTGCCAGCAGTCCTTTAACAGGGTTGAACACTGAAGCTTTCTTT. This encodes CASSPLTGLNTEAFF.

V and J are TRBV28 and TRBJ1-5; D perhaps matches TRBD1 (6 bases). This CDR3 comprises 16 residues. Per the germline V gene, CDR1 is MDHEN and CDR2 is SYDVKM. V lost 1 base to trimming and J lost 3 bases, with 13 bases between them. The CDR3 coding sequence is TGTGCCAGCAGTTTATTAAGGGGGTCGGACAATCAGCCCCAGCATTTT. Its protein product is CASSLLRGSDNQPQHF.

The chain employs TRBV9 and TRBJ2-1; 7 bases match TRBD2. Germline V gene lookup returns CDR1 SGDLS and CDR2 YYNGEE. The CDR3 spans 17 residues. After removal of 4 bases from V and 4 bases from J, the junction contained 14 bases not matched to a gene. CDR3 bases: TGTGCCAGCAGCCCAACTGGCTTTAGCGGGCTGTACAATGAGCAGTTCTTC. As protein: CASSPTGFSGLYNEQFF. Supplemented by reference TRBV9 and TRBJ2-1, the full variable domain reads DSGVTQTPKHLITATGQRVTLRCSPRSGDLSVYWYQQSLDQGLQFLIQYYNGEERAKGNILERFSAQQFPDLHSELNLSSLELGDSALYFCASSPTGFSGLYNEQFFGPGTRLTVL.

The chain uses TRBV19 and TRBJ1-4; TRBD1 is a possible D gene (5 bases). Trimming removed 6 bases at V and 2 bases at J, with 7 bases between. Germline V lookup: CDR1 LNHDA, CDR2 SQIVND (reference sequence). CDR3 length: 13 amino acids. The CDR3: CASRAGTNEKLFF. The CDR3 DNA sequence: TGTGCCAGTAGGGCAGGGACTAATGAAAAACTGTTTTTT.

The V call is TRBV11-1, the J call TRBJ1-6; maybe TRBD1 (5 bases). Per germline, CDR1 SGHAT and CDR2 FQDESV (reference sequence). Trimming shortened V by 5 bases and J by 0 bases, and 11 bases separated the two germline ends. This CDR3 has 16 residues. The CDR3 loop is CASSRDSSSYNSPLHF. DNA of the CDR3: TGTGCCAGCAGCCGGGACTCAAGCTCCTATAATTCACCCCTCCACTTT.

This chain connects TRBV11-2 to TRBJ1-2; D may be TRBD1 (5 bases). V lost 8 bases, J lost 10 bases, and 14 bases lay in between. The CDR3 spans 11 residues. Per the germline V gene, CDR1 is SGHAT and CDR2 is FQNNGV. DNA of the CDR3: TGTGCCAGCCTGAATCAAGGGACCTACACCTTC. It encodes CASLNQGTYTF.

The chain carries TRBV5-1 and TRBJ2-5; D may be TRBD2 (6 bases). Germline lookup yields CDR1 SGHRS and CDR2 YFSETQ. V was pared by 4 bases and J by 0 bases, with 16 bases between. The CDR3 is 16 residues long. The CDR3 DNA is TGCGCCAGCAGCGCCGGGACTTCGACTTACCAAGAGACCCAGTACTTC. Protein sequence: CASSAGTSTYQETQYF.

This clone was seen only a few times. The chain has TRBV6-1 and TRBJ2-5, with 10 bases lining up with TRBD2. The CDR3 sequence is 14 residues long. Germline-derived CDR1 and CDR2 are MNHNS and SASEGT. J lost 2 bases, V lost 5 bases, and 2 bases had no gene match. The CDR3 spells CASSLTSGQETQYF. CDR3 coding DNA: TGTGCCAGCAGTCTGACTAGCGGGCAAGAGACCCAGTACTTC.

The chain employs TRBV9 and TRBJ2-3, with D maybe TRBD2 (6 bases). This CDR3 region has 15 residues. V lost 4 bases to trimming and J lost 2 bases, with 14 bases between them. Germline V gene lookup returns CDR1 SGDLS and CDR2 YYNGEE. Here the CDR3 reads CASSPDYLITDTQYF. In nucleotides, the CDR3 is TGTGCCAGCAGCCCGGACTACCTTATCACAGATACGCAGTATTTT. Together with reference TRBV9 and TRBJ2-3, the CDR3 gives the full variable domain: DSGVTQTPKHLITATGQRVTLRCSPRSGDLSVYWYQQSLDQGLQFLIQYYNGEERAKGNILERFSAQQFPDLHSELNLSSLELGDSALYFCASSPDYLITDTQYFGPGTRLTVL.

This chain connects TRBV6-1 to TRBJ1-2; D may be TRBD1 (6 bases). CDR1 and CDR2 (germline): MNHNS, SASEGT. V shed 4 bases and J shed 3 bases, with 9 bases lying between them. The CDR3 extends over 13 amino acids. The CDR3 DNA follows: TGTGCCAGCAGTGCTGGGACACACTATGGCTACACCTTC. Its protein is CASSAGTHYGYTF.